What follows are 22 T cell receptor beta chains derived from one specimen sequenced in a study of T cell responses to AZD1222 COVID-19 vaccine. The repertoire was sequenced with immunoSEQ multiplex PCR; TCRdb's copy has only in-frame clones and lacks some. The sample lists about 150,000 clones; 88% were seen once. Sample: peripheral blood, taken after recovery from COVID-19. The source is an adult who had recovered from COVID-19.

In its sample, this clone was seen a few times. V gene TRBV5-1 combines with J gene TRBJ1-4; 11 positions agree with TRBD1. The CDR3 totals 14 residues. V trimming: 5 bases; J trimming: 7 bases; junction bases outside the gene matches: 4. Germline values: CDR1 SGHRS, CDR2 YFSETQ. The CDR3 DNA sequence: TGCGCCAGCAGGACCGGGACAGGGGGTGAAAAACTGTTTTTT. It encodes CASRTGTGGEKLFF.

The genes are TRBV19 and TRBJ1-1; 7 bases line up with TRBD1. Germline lookup yields CDR1 LNHDA and CDR2 SQIVND (reference sequence). J gave up 2 bases and V 5 bases, and 5 bases lay outside the gene matches. This CDR3 spans 14 amino acids. Here the CDR3 reads CASSLPGGNTEAFF. CDR3 in DNA: TGTGCCAGTAGTCTCCCAGGGGGTAACACTGAAGCTTTCTTT.

The chain carries TRBV6-5 and TRBJ1-6; 7 nucleotides match TRBD1. Germline CDR1 reads MNHEY; CDR2 reads SVGAGI. Trimming removed 7 bases from V and 10 bases from J; junction bases left unmatched: 7. The CDR3 has 13 amino acids. CDR3 protein: CASTETGHSPLHF. The CDR3 bases are TGTGCCAGCACAGAGACAGGGCACTCACCCCTCCACTTT.

Worth noting for this clone: Additional DNA sequences in this sample encode the identical CDR3. The rearrangement joins TRBV19 to TRBJ2-7; 10 positions agree with TRBD1. From germline, CDR1 is LNHDA and CDR2 SQIVND (reference sequence). With V trimmed by 6 bases and J by 4 bases, 3 bases remained unmatched. The CDR3 spans 13 residues. The CDR3 here is CASRRQGAYEQYF. CDR3 in DNA: TGTGCCAGTAGGAGACAGGGGGCTTACGAGCAGTACTTC.

As DNA, the CDR3 is TGTGCCAGCAGCTTATATGAGGGCAGCTCTGGAAACACCATATATTTT. Translated, it gives CASSLYEGSSGNTIYF. V and J are TRBV7-6 and TRBJ1-3; D is uncertain. The CDR3 has 16 residues. V dropped 2 bases and J dropped 0 bases, with 11 bases sitting between them. The germline V gene has CDR1 SGHVS and CDR2 FNYEAQ.

This clone appeared a single time. The chain uses TRBV5-1 and TRBJ1-6; TRBD1 is a possible D gene (6 bases). V lost 4 bases, J lost 11 bases, and 13 bases lay in between. The germline CDR1 and CDR2 sequences are SGHRS and YFSETQ. CDR3 length: 13 residues. The CDR3 sequence is CASSTNRETPLHF. The CDR3 region has the DNA TGCGCCAGCAGCACTAACAGGGAGACACCCCTCCACTTT.

The gene calls are TRBV7-2 and TRBJ2-7, with TRBD1 matching over 9 bases. Germline V gene lookup returns CDR1 SGHTA and CDR2 FQGNSA. V shed 4 bases, J shed 2 bases, and the junction held 3 bases outside the gene matches. The CDR3 length is 14 residues. CDR3 nucleotide sequence: TGTGCCAGCAGCTCGGACAGGGGCCCCTACGAGCAGTACTTC. Its translation is CASSSDRGPYEQYF.

The chain recombines TRBV12-1 with TRBJ1-5; TRBD1 is the table's D call, not checked against the DNA. TRBV12-1 is reported as a pseudogene. CDR3 size: 18 residues. DNA of the CDR3: TGTGCCAGCGGACTTCGGGGGACAGGGGGTAGTAAGAGTCAGCCCCAGCATTTT. Translated, it gives CASGLRGTGGSKSQPQHF.

This clone was seen just once. This chain links TRBV29-1 with TRBJ1-2; 11 positions match TRBD1. The CDR3 is 13 residues long. Per germline, CDR1 SQVTM and CDR2 ANQGSEA. V gave up 5 bases and J gave up 4 bases; unmatched junction bases: 3. CDR3 nucleotides: TGCAGCGTTCGGACAGGGGGCGCCTATGGCTACACCTTC. Protein sequence: CSVRTGGAYGYTF.

V and J are TRBV6-5 and TRBJ2-7; D remains ambiguous. Germline assignment: CDR1 MNHEY and CDR2 SVGAGI. The CDR3 is made up of 14 amino acids. Trimming cost V 5 bases and J 5 bases, with 16 bases left between them. The CDR3 here is CASSPDLVRDEQYF. The CDR3 coding sequence is TGTGCCAGCAGTCCTGACCTGGTTAGGGACGAGCAGTACTTC.

The V gene is TRBV25-1, the J gene TRBJ2-3, with TRBD2 identical over 8 bases. With V trimmed by 5 bases and J by 0 bases, 7 bases remained unmatched. There are 16 residues in the CDR3. CDR1 is MGHDK, CDR2 SYGVNS, per germline. The CDR3 DNA follows: TGTGCCAGCAGTTTAAGCGGGGGTACTAGCACAGATACGCAGTATTTT. This gives the protein CASSLSGGTSTDTQYF.

CDR3 amino acids: CASSTGLDMGGYTF. CDR3 sequence (DNA): TGTGCCAGCAGCACGGGCCTCGACATGGGGGGCTACACCTTC. The gene calls are TRBV7-9 and TRBJ1-2, with unresolved D. The ends were cut back, 5 bases at V and 8 bases at J, with 18 bases in the middle. The CDR3 is 14 residues long. Germline CDR1 and CDR2: SEHNR and FQNEAQ (reference sequence).

The rearrangement joins TRBV28 to TRBJ1-2; TRBD1 matches 8 bases. Germline loops: CDR1 MDHEN, CDR2 SYDVKM. J was trimmed by 4 bases and V by 6 bases; bases with no gene match: 10. The CDR3 sequence is 15 residues long. Written as DNA, the CDR3 is TGTGCCAGCAGCGCGCCTATCGGACAGGGCTATGGCTACACCTTC. Its translation: CASSAPIGQGYGYTF.

The chain uses TRBV24-1 and TRBJ1-4, with a weak D call TRBD1 (6 bases). Germline V gene sequence: CDR1 KGHDR, CDR2 SFDVKD. The V gene lost 4 bases and the J gene lost 4 bases, with 12 bases spanning the gap. This CDR3 is built from 15 residues. The CDR3: CATSDGTTNNEKLFF. The CDR3 bases are TGTGCCACCAGTGACGGGACAACGAATAATGAAAAACTGTTTTTT.

This chain connects TRBV2 to TRBJ1-2; D gene ambiguous. The CDR3 extends over 13 amino acids. V shed 2 bases and J shed 2 bases, with 6 bases lying between them. CDR1 is SNHLY and CDR2 is FYNNEI in the germline V gene. The CDR3 sequence: CASSERGNYGYTF. In DNA, the CDR3 is TGTGCCAGCAGTGAAAGAGGGAACTATGGCTACACCTTC.

Details on this clone: Germline is not matched at one junction end, which may reflect a read error. This sequence joins TRBV2 and TRBJ1-2, with D unclear. CDR1 and CDR2 from the germline V gene are SNHLY and FYNNEI. This CDR3 spans 15 amino acids. The CDR3 loop reads CASREAEHSYGGYTF. The CDR3 DNA reads as TGTGCCAGCAGGGAAGCGGAACACTCTTATGGTGGCTACACCTTC.

The chain carries TRBV9 and TRBJ2-2; D unclear. The germline gives CDR1 SGDLS, CDR2 YYNGEE. This CDR3 is 15 amino acids long. The V gene lost 4 bases and the J gene lost 2 bases, with 12 bases spanning the gap. The CDR3 DNA reads as TGTGCCAGCAGCCCCCTCGTACTAAACACCGGGGAGCTGTTTTTT. It codes for CASSPLVLNTGELFF. Combining the CDR3 with reference TRBV9 and TRBJ2-2 gives the whole variable domain DSGVTQTPKHLITATGQRVTLRCSPRSGDLSVYWYQQSLDQGLQFLIQYYNGEERAKGNILERFSAQQFPDLHSELNLSSLELGDSALYFCASSPLVLNTGELFFGEGSRLTVL.

CDR3 sequence: CASSESRASGSGEQYF. CDR3 nucleotide sequence: TGCGCCAGCAGTGAGTCTCGGGCTAGCGGGAGTGGCGAGCAGTACTTC. The chain joins TRBV10-1 to TRBJ2-7; 10 bases agree with TRBD2. Germline CDR1 is WNHNN and CDR2 is SYGVQD (reference sequence). There are 16 residues in the CDR3. Losses at the gene ends were 0 bases for V and 6 bases for J; bases not matched to a gene: 8.

The chain combines TRBV10-1 with TRBJ2-3; perhaps TRBD2 as D (5 bases). The CDR3 has 16 amino acids. The V end lost 5 bases, the J end lost 0 bases, and 15 bases lay between the germline ends. The germline V gene has CDR1 WNHNN and CDR2 SYGVQD (reference sequence). CDR3 sequence reads: CASSPLSGESTDTQYF. The CDR3 region has the DNA TGCGCCAGCAGTCCGTTAAGCGGAGAAAGCACAGATACGCAGTATTTT.

The chain uses TRBV7-9 and TRBJ1-1; D unresolved. V was trimmed by 3 bases and J by 0 bases, leaving 2 bases between them. The CDR3 is 12 residues long. CDR1 and CDR2 (germline): SEHNR, FQNEAQ (reference sequence). As DNA, the CDR3 is TGTGCCAGCAGCTTGATGAACACTGAAGCTTTCTTT. The encoded protein is CASSLMNTEAFF.

The V gene is TRBV28, the J gene TRBJ2-1; 7 bases line up with TRBD1. V lost 6 bases to trimming and J lost 3 bases; unmatched junction nucleotides: 11. In germline, CDR1 is MDHEN, CDR2 SYDVKM. The CDR3 length is 16 residues. The chain's CDR3 is CASRHYRQGIYNEQFF. CDR3 nucleotide sequence: TGTGCCAGCAGACACTACCGACAGGGAATCTACAATGAGCAGTTCTTC.

This clone was detected a few times. This sequence joins TRBV7-8 and TRBJ1-2, with 9 bases aligning to TRBD1. CDR3 length: 15 amino acids. The V and J ends lost 1 base and 8 bases, in that order; junction bases with no gene match: 8. Germline CDR1 SGHVS, CDR2 FQNEAQ. CDR3 in DNA: TGTGCCAGCAGCTTAGGTTGGGGACAGGGAGGCGGCTACACCTTC. It codes for CASSLGWGQGGGYTF. The full variable domain, rest sourced from reference TRBV7-8 and TRBJ1-2, is GAGVSQSPRYKVAKRGQDVALRCDPISGHVSLFWYQQALGQGPEFLTYFQNEAQLDKSGLPSDRFFAERPEGSVSTLKIQRTQQEDSAVYLCASSLGWGQGGGYTFGSGTRLTVV.